Presented here are 26 T cell receptor beta chains from one specimen sequenced in a study of CD8+CD57+ T cells in acquired aplastic anemia. The sequenced patients had an expansion of CD8+CD57+ cells seen by flow cytometry. TCR beta VDJ and CDR3 were profiled, and genomic DNA was the template. From the reads, TCRdb called clonotypes with MiXCR, one entry per CDR3 protein. The data contain about 190,000 distinct CDR3 sequences, less than 60% of them singletons. Input material: sorted CD4+, CD8+, or CD8+CD57+ T cells (not recorded which) from PBMCs. The receptors originated from a human donor with aplastic anemia.

The count of this clonotype is one. The chain is built from TRBV20-1 and TRBJ1-4; D remains ambiguous. CDR1 and CDR2 from the germline V gene are DFQATT and SNEGSKA (reference sequence). The CDR3 extends over 17 amino acids. With 2 bases removed from V and 7 bases from J, the gap between germline ends came to 23 bases. CDR3 nucleotides: TGCAGTGCTAGACCCCCCCCCGGGAGGCTCTGTTGTGAAAAACTGTTTTTT. It encodes CSARPPPGRLCCEKLFF.

This clonotype was detected ten times or more. This chain joins TRBV19 and TRBJ1-4; D is unclear. The CDR3 extends over 16 amino acids. Germline V CDR1 and CDR2: LNHDA, SQIVND (reference sequence). V lost 2 bases and J 0 bases, leaving 10 bases between the germline ends. The CDR3, as DNA: TGTGCCAGTAGTATAAACCGACGGCCAACTAATGAAAAACTGTTTTTT. Its translation is CASSINRRPTNEKLFF.

The chain employs TRBV11-1 and TRBJ2-3; maybe TRBD1 (5 bases). This CDR3 comprises 15 residues. Trimming took off 8 bases at V and 0 bases at J, with 15 bases between the two ends. Germline V CDR1 and CDR2: SGHAT, FQDESV (reference sequence). The CDR3 sequence: CASPPPDRSTDTQYF. In DNA form, the CDR3 reads TGTGCCAGCCCGCCCCCTGACAGAAGCACAGATACGCAGTATTTT.

This clonotype was observed a few times. The CDR3 DNA reads as TGTGCCAGCAGCTCTTGGGCAGTTCCGAACACCGGGGAGCTGTTTTTT. Its translation: CASSSWAVPNTGELFF. This chain connects TRBV11-2 to TRBJ2-2; no clear D gene. CDR1 SGHAT and CDR2 FQNNGV come from the germline V gene. The CDR3 consists of 16 residues. Trimming took 4 bases from V and 0 from J, leaving 12 bases between them.

This clonotype was counted ten times or more. The rearrangement joins TRBV6-1 to TRBJ2-1; TRBD2 is a possible D gene (6 bases). This CDR3 has 14 amino acids. CDR1 and CDR2 from the germline V gene are MNHNS and SASEGT. V lost 7 bases and J lost 9, with 19 bases in between. The CDR3 spells CASTGLGPAGEQFF. CDR3 sequence (DNA): TGTGCCAGCACCGGATTAGGGCCAGCGGGTGAGCAGTTCTTC.

Points on this clonotype: Here the CDR3 omits its conserved ending phenylalanine or tryptophan, so a read error is the likely source. CDR3 nucleotides: TGTGCCACCAGTGATGGACTGCCGGATACGCAGTATTCT. It is translated as CATSDGLPDTQYS. The V gene is TRBV24-1, the J gene TRBJ2-3; D may be TRBD2 (5 bases). CDR3 length: 13 residues. Looked up from germline, CDR1 is KGHDR and CDR2 is SFDVKD. The V end was cut by 3 bases, the J end by 6 bases, with 9 bases between.

V is TRBV5-1 and J is TRBJ2-2, with 10 bases identical to TRBD2. V dropped 1 base and J dropped 4; count of bases not matched to a gene: 4. The CDR3 is 16 residues long. Germline CDR1 is SGHRS and CDR2 is YFSETQ. The CDR3 protein is CASSLQLAGPTGELFF. The CDR3 DNA is TGCGCCAGCAGCTTGCAACTAGCGGGACCCACCGGGGAGCTGTTTTTT.

The chain combines TRBV7-2 with TRBJ2-7; the D is unclear. The CDR3 runs 13 residues. The V and J ends lost 2 bases and 1 base respectively, with 6 bases between them. Germline CDR1 is SGHTA and CDR2 is FQGNSA. The CDR3 sequence: CASSLSTSYEQYF. CDR3 DNA: TGTGCCAGCAGCTTATCTACTTCCTACGAGCAGTACTTC.

A word on this clonotype: The junction and the germline gene differ at one end; a read error may be behind it. V and J are TRBV5-1 and TRBJ1-1; no clear D gene. The CDR3 length is 16 residues. From germline, CDR1 is SGHRS and CDR2 YFSETQ. The CDR3 bases are TGCGCCAGCAGCCCAAGGACTCCCCGAGGGAACATTGAAGCTTTCTTT. It yields the protein CASSPRTPRGNIEAFF.

This clonotype was seen once. The J gene is TRBJ1-2, the V gene TRBV13; 7 bases map to TRBD1. V dropped 5 bases and J dropped 5; count of bases not matched to a gene: 11. Per germline, CDR1 PRHDT and CDR2 FYEKMQ (reference sequence). This CDR3 region has 15 residues. In DNA form, the CDR3 reads TGTGCCAGCAGCCAACAGGGGCGGGAAGGATATGGCTACACCTTC. It translates to CASSQQGREGYGYTF.

Note on this clonotype: A much larger clone lies a single base off, so this may be a read error. The rearrangement links TRBV7-2 to TRBJ2-3; D gene uncertain. V was clipped by 4 bases and J by 4 bases, with 6 bases between them. In germline, CDR1 is SGHTA, CDR2 FQGNSA. The length of the CDR3 is 12 residues. This CDR3 reads CASSSGSDTQYF. CDR3 nucleotide sequence: TGTGCCAGCAGCTCCGGATCAGATACGCAGTATTTT.

Ten or more counts support this clonotype. The V and J genes are TRBV6-1 and TRBJ1-2; TRBD1 matches 8 bases. V trimming: 5 bases; J trimming: 4 bases; junction bases outside the gene matches: 9. Germline CDR1 reads MNHNS; CDR2 reads SASEGT. The CDR3 extends over 15 amino acids. The CDR3 sequence: CASSPDRVTSYGYTF. In nucleotides, the CDR3 is TGTGCCAGCAGTCCGGACAGGGTGACTAGCTATGGCTACACCTTC.

The gene calls are TRBV24-1 and TRBJ2-5; 10 nucleotides align to TRBD1. The V segment lost 3 bases and the J segment 5 bases; nucleotides outside the gene matches: 11. Germline V gene lookup returns CDR1 KGHDR and CDR2 SFDVKD. The CDR3 totals 17 residues. CDR3 bases: TGTGCCACCAGTGATATCCCGGGACAGGGGAAGGGTGAGACCCAGTACTTC. Amino acids: CATSDIPGQGKGETQYF.

This clonotype turned up a few times. The V gene is TRBV19, the J gene TRBJ1-6, with TRBD1 identical over 7 bases. J lost 8 bases, V lost 3 bases, and 1 base had no gene match. The CDR3 sequence is 13 residues long. Germline values: CDR1 LNHDA, CDR2 SQIVND (reference sequence). The CDR3 region is CASSITGDSPLHF. The CDR3 DNA sequence: TGTGCCAGTAGTATTACAGGGGATTCACCCCTCCACTTT.

The chain joins TRBV24-1 to TRBJ2-3, with D possibly TRBD2 on 6 matching bases. V was clipped by 1 base and J by 2 bases, with 9 bases between them. This CDR3 has 15 residues. Germline V gene lookup returns CDR1 KGHDR and CDR2 SFDVKD. CDR3 DNA: TGTGCCACCAGTGATTTCGCGGGGATCACAGATACGCAGTATTTT. It is translated as CATSDFAGITDTQYF.

The V gene is TRBV25-1, the J gene TRBJ1-1; D is unclear. The V gene lost 5 bases and the J gene lost 3 bases, with 22 bases spanning the gap. The CDR3 is 17 amino acids. CDR1 and CDR2 (germline): MGHDK, SYGVNS. The DNA for the CDR3 is TGTGCCAGCAGTCCGCTCGGAAACCTAATCCAGTACACTGAAGCTTTCTTT. This translates into CASSPLGNLIQYTEAFF.

This clonotype appeared many times. The rearrangement joins TRBV20-1 to TRBJ1-2, with 8 bases matching TRBD1. CDR3 length equals 15 residues. Germline V gene lookup returns CDR1 DFQATT and CDR2 SNEGSKA (reference sequence). V gave up 6 bases and J gave up 8 bases; unmatched junction bases: 17. The CDR3 DNA is TGCAGTGCAACTCGGACAGGGCCCGACTTGAGGGGCTACACCTTC. Protein product: CSATRTGPDLRGYTF.

There are many counts of this clonotype. The chain uses TRBV7-2 and TRBJ1-2, with 7 nucleotides matching TRBD1. V was pared by 3 bases and J by 5 bases, with 9 bases of the junction left unmatched. The CDR3 has 15 amino acids. Germline loops: CDR1 SGHTA, CDR2 FQGNSA. CDR3 coding DNA: TGTGCCAGCAGCTTTGGGACAGACCCTATTTATGGCTACACCTTC. This codes for CASSFGTDPIYGYTF. The full variable domain, in which reference TRBV7-2 and TRBJ1-2 provide the parts outside the CDR3, is GAGVSQSPSNKVTEKGKDVELRCDPISGHTALYWYRQSLGQGLEFLIYFQGNSAPDKSGLPSDRFSAERTGGSVSTLTIQRTQQEDSAVYLCASSFGTDPIYGYTFGSGTRLTVV.

This sequence joins TRBV20-1 and TRBJ2-1, with 13 bases matching TRBD2. The CDR3 consists of 16 residues. Trimming cost V 6 bases and J 3 bases; bases outside gene matches: 8. Per germline, CDR1 DFQATT and CDR2 SNEGSKA (reference sequence). The CDR3 protein is CSAYGTSGKFYNEQFF. As DNA, the CDR3 is TGCAGTGCCTACGGGACTAGCGGGAAGTTCTACAATGAGCAGTTCTTC.

This clonotype was found many times. The chain employs TRBV29-1 and TRBJ1-1, with no clear D. The CDR3 totals 13 residues. V was clipped by 4 bases and J by 4 bases, with 13 bases between them. From germline, CDR1 is SQVTM and CDR2 ANQGSEA. The CDR3 spells CSVGLGMVTEAFF. CDR3 in DNA: TGCAGCGTTGGGTTGGGGATGGTCACTGAAGCTTTCTTT.

In this sample, this clonotype turned up a few times. The gene calls are TRBV2 and TRBJ2-7, with 8 bases fitting TRBD1. CDR3 length: 13 residues. Trimming cost V 7 bases and J 3 bases; bases outside gene matches: 5. Germline CDR1 and CDR2: SNHLY and FYNNEI. As DNA, the CDR3 is TGTGCCAGCACCCCGGACAGGGACTACGAGCAGTACTTC. Its translation: CASTPDRDYEQYF.

The chain couples TRBV7-2 to TRBJ2-6; D may be TRBD2 (6 bases). The V end lost 1 base, the J end lost 0 bases, and 10 bases lay between the germline ends. The germline CDR1 and CDR2 sequences are SGHTA and FQGNSA. This CDR3 contains 17 residues. CDR3 region: CASSLGRGTSGANVLTF. The CDR3 DNA reads TGTGCCAGCAGCTTAGGGCGGGGAACCTCTGGGGCCAACGTCCTGACTTTC. Looking up the rest from reference TRBV7-2 and TRBJ2-6 gives the full variable domain: GAGVSQSPSNKVTEKGKDVELRCDPISGHTALYWYRQSLGQGLEFLIYFQGNSAPDKSGLPSDRFSAERTGGSVSTLTIQRTQQEDSAVYLCASSLGRGTSGANVLTFGAGSRLTVL.

This clonotype has at least ten counts. The chain is built from TRBV6-5 and TRBJ2-5, with D possibly TRBD2 on 6 matching bases. The CDR3 has 14 amino acids. V was pared by 0 bases and J by 5 bases, with 10 bases between. Germline V lookup: CDR1 MNHEY, CDR2 SVGAGI. This chain's CDR3 is CASSYSAGWETQYF. The CDR3 nucleotides are TGTGCCAGCAGTTACTCGGCGGGATGGGAGACCCAGTACTTC.

This chain connects TRBV5-1 to TRBJ2-3, with D perhaps matching TRBD1 or TRBD2 (6 bases each). Germline V gene sequence: CDR1 SGHRS, CDR2 YFSETQ. V was shortened by 2 bases and J by 4 bases, with 14 bases between the two germline ends. CDR3 length equals 15 residues. The CDR3: CASSFNGGAADTQYF. The CDR3 DNA reads TGCGCCAGCAGCTTCAACGGGGGCGCGGCAGATACGCAGTATTTT.

The V gene is TRBV2, the J gene TRBJ2-7, with TRBD1 matching over 8 bases. The ends lost 5 bases at V and 6 bases at J; junction bases unmatched: 6. The CDR3 length is 13 residues. Germline V lookup: CDR1 SNHLY, CDR2 FYNNEI. The CDR3 loop is CASSTDRVAEQYF. CDR3 DNA sequence: TGTGCCAGCAGTACGGACAGGGTTGCCGAGCAGTACTTC.

In the case of this clonotype: A read error may explain this, as a much larger clone is one base away. V is TRBV5-1 and J is TRBJ2-3; 7 nucleotides line up with TRBD2. Trimming at V came to 2 bases and at J to 2 bases, leaving 8 bases not matched to a gene. This CDR3 has 16 amino acids. Per germline, CDR1 SGHRS and CDR2 YFSETQ. The CDR3 spells CASSFSLAAITDTQYF. CDR3 nucleotides: TGCGCCAGCAGCTTCAGCCTAGCGGCTATCACAGATACGCAGTATTTT.